One and the same sample provided the 21 T cell receptor beta chains below, sequenced in a study of OX40 agonist ivuxolimab in advanced cancers. Sequencing was performed with immunoSEQ multiplex PCR; in TCRdb, only in-frame clones are kept and a portion is missing. Seen here are 70,000 to 80,000 clones, around 87% observed once, and the top ten hold approximately 1.3%. The source material was CD4+ or CD8+ T cells sorted from blood, sampled in a trial of the OX40 agonist ivuxolimab. The receptors shown here come from an adult with an advanced solid tumor such as melanoma, head and neck, liver or kidney cancer.

The V gene is TRBV27, the J gene TRBJ1-2, with 8 bases matching TRBD1. CDR3 length: 15 residues. J gave up 8 bases and V 6 bases, and 14 bases lay outside the gene matches. Germline assignment: CDR1 MNHEY and CDR2 SMNVEV (reference sequence). The CDR3 nucleotides are TGTGCCAGCAGCGACCCAACGACAGGGGAGGAAGGCTACACCTTC. It translates to CASSDPTTGEEGYTF.

This chain connects TRBV10-3 to TRBJ1-2, with D perhaps matching TRBD1 (5 bases). This CDR3 is 11 amino acids long. Germline CDR1 ENHRY, CDR2 SYGVKD. V gave up 9 bases and J gave up 4 bases, with 9 bases separating them. CDR3 sequence reads: CAIQAPYGYTF. The CDR3 bases are TGTGCCATACAGGCCCCCTATGGCTACACCTTC.

This clone has just one count. This chain uses TRBV28 with TRBJ1-2; no reliable D call. The CDR3 consists of 15 residues. V lost 6 bases and J 0 bases, leaving 14 bases between the germline ends. Germline V gives CDR1 MDHEN, CDR2 SYDVKM. CDR3 nucleotide sequence: TGTGCCAGCAGGCCCACCCCGGGTACTAACTATGGCTACACCTTC. Residues: CASRPTPGTNYGYTF.

In this sample, this clone turned up once. The chain is built from TRBV5-1 and TRBJ2-5; D is perhaps TRBD2 (5 bases). The V end was cut by 6 bases, the J end by 3 bases, with 12 bases between. This CDR3 comprises 13 residues. Per the germline V gene, CDR1 is SGHRS and CDR2 is YFSETQ. CDR3 coding DNA: TGCGCCAGCAATGCCGGACTTGAAGAGACCCAGTACTTC. This encodes CASNAGLEETQYF.

This sequence joins TRBV5-1 and TRBJ2-2; D is undetermined. With 2 bases removed from V and 0 bases from J, the gap between germline ends came to 8 bases. Germline CDR1 reads SGHRS; CDR2 reads YFSETQ. The CDR3 contains 15 residues. The CDR3 is CASSFAGSNTGELFF. The CDR3 DNA reads TGCGCCAGCAGCTTCGCAGGCTCGAACACCGGGGAGCTGTTTTTT.

This clone was recorded once. The J gene is TRBJ2-2, the V gene TRBV11-3; 9 bases align to TRBD2. The CDR3 spans 14 residues. V dropped 6 bases and J dropped 5; count of bases not matched to a gene: 4. Per the germline V gene, CDR1 is SGHNT and CDR2 is YENEEA. This chain's CDR3 is CASRTLAGTGELFF. The CDR3 nucleotides read TGTGCCAGCAGAACGCTAGCGGGGACCGGGGAGCTGTTTTTT.

The chain carries TRBV28 and TRBJ2-7; the match to TRBD1 covers 8 bases. Germline lookup yields CDR1 MDHEN and CDR2 SYDVKM. V trimming: 5 bases; J trimming: 2 bases; junction bases outside the gene matches: 5. This CDR3 is 14 amino acids long. The CDR3 is CASSPGQEPYEQYF. The CDR3 DNA is TGTGCCAGCAGTCCGGGACAGGAACCCTACGAGCAGTACTTC.

V usage is TRBV19 and J usage is TRBJ2-3, with 11 bases aligning to TRBD2. The V gene's germline CDR1 is LNHDA and CDR2 SQIVND (reference sequence). V dropped 1 base and J dropped 2; count of bases not matched to a gene: 5. The CDR3 consists of 17 residues. CDR3 nucleotides: TGTGCCAGTAGTATAGCACTAGCGGGGGAGAACACAGATACGCAGTATTTT. Translation gives CASSIALAGENTDTQYF.

This rearrangement joins TRBV5-1 to TRBJ2-1, with TRBD2 identical over 13 bases. The V gene's germline CDR1 is SGHRS and CDR2 YFSETQ. Trimming cost V 3 bases and J 8 bases; bases outside gene matches: 5. The CDR3 length is 15 residues. CDR3 DNA: TGCGCCAGCAGCTCGAGACTAGCGGGAGGTGATGAGCAGTTCTTC. Residues: CASSSRLAGGDEQFF.

This clone was found once. This chain connects TRBV6-6 to TRBJ2-2, with 13 bases aligning to TRBD2. The CDR3 consists of 15 residues. V gave up 7 bases and J gave up 5 bases; unmatched junction bases: 4. Germline assignment: CDR1 MNHNY and CDR2 SVGAGI (reference sequence). CDR3 in amino acids: CASTRLAGGTGELFF. The CDR3 bases are TGTGCCAGCACCCGACTAGCGGGAGGAACCGGGGAGCTGTTTTTT.

V is TRBV28 and J is TRBJ1-5; D is possibly TRBD1 (6 bases). Germline lookup yields CDR1 MDHEN and CDR2 SYDVKM. The CDR3 is 15 residues long. V lost 9 bases to trimming and J lost 3 bases, with 18 bases between them. The CDR3 region is CASRGDGGHNQPQHF. The CDR3 DNA reads TGTGCCAGTAGAGGGGATGGGGGGCACAATCAGCCCCAGCATTTT.

V usage is TRBV6-4 and J usage is TRBJ2-1; TRBD1 matches at 9 bases. V trimming: 0 bases; J trimming: 9 bases; junction bases outside the gene matches: 3. Germline values: CDR1 MRHNA, CDR2 SNTAGT. The CDR3 is made up of 14 amino acids. The CDR3 DNA follows: TGTGCCAGCAGTGACTCTGACAGGGGGACTGAGCAGTTCTTC. It is translated as CASSDSDRGTEQFF.

The CDR3 DNA sequence: TGTGCCAGCAGCTTACACAGCGAAGCCTACAATGAGCAGTTCTTC. This codes for CASSLHSEAYNEQFF. The gene calls are TRBV11-2 and TRBJ2-1; D remains ambiguous. In germline, CDR1 is SGHAT, CDR2 FQNNGV. The length of the CDR3 is 15 residues. The ends were cut back, 2 bases at V and 2 bases at J, with 10 bases in the middle.

The rearrangement links TRBV2 to TRBJ2-3, with D unresolved. Trimming took 5 bases from V and 14 from J, leaving 17 bases between them. Germline loops: CDR1 SNHLY, CDR2 FYNNEI. The CDR3 sequence is 12 residues long. This chain's CDR3 is CASSRALESPYF. Here the CDR3 DNA reads TGTGCCAGCAGTAGGGCCCTCGAATCCCCGTATTTT.

The chain is built from TRBV19 and TRBJ2-1, with 11 bases lining up with TRBD2. Germline CDR1 reads LNHDA; CDR2 reads SQIVND (reference sequence). The CDR3 covers 14 residues. With 6 bases clipped from V and 10 bases from J, the junction kept 8 bases outside the gene matches. This CDR3 reads CASSYSGGAQEQFF. The DNA for the CDR3 is TGTGCCAGTAGCTATAGCGGGGGGGCGCAGGAGCAGTTCTTC.

J is TRBJ1-6 and V is TRBV6-5; possibly TRBD1 for D (5 bases). Trimming left V 6 bases short and J 9 bases short, with 12 bases between. Germline CDR1 reads MNHEY; CDR2 reads SVGAGI. This CDR3 region has 13 residues. CDR3 DNA: TGTGCCAGCAGCCGGGGTGGGGGTTCACCCCTCCACTTT. Translated, it gives CASSRGGGSPLHF.

The chain uses TRBV15 and TRBJ1-2; D is uncertain. This CDR3 contains 14 residues. Per the germline V gene, CDR1 is LNHNV and CDR2 is YYDKDF (reference sequence). Between the trimmed V and J ends, which lost 0 bases and 1 base, there was a span of 6 bases. CDR3 DNA sequence: TGTGCCACCAGCAGAGAAATGGGTAACTATGGCTACACCTTC. Encoded protein: CATSREMGNYGYTF.

This clone was observed once. The chain's CDR3 is CASLSQGSEAFF. The CDR3 DNA follows: TGTGCCAGCCTCTCGCAAGGGAGTGAAGCTTTCTTT. The chain couples TRBV6-5 to TRBJ1-1; D call uncertain. The CDR3 is 12 amino acids. Germline loops: CDR1 MNHEY, CDR2 SVGAGI. Trimming removed 8 bases from V and 7 bases from J, with 14 bases in between.

The gene calls are TRBV10-3 and TRBJ2-7, with TRBD2 matching over 12 bases. Per the germline V gene, CDR1 is ENHRY and CDR2 is SYGVKD. V lost 5 bases and J lost 4; bases outside the gene matches: 6. The CDR3 runs to 15 residues. CDR3 bases: TGTGCCATCAGTCCCTCGACTAGCGGGAGATACGAGCAGTACTTC. Residues: CAISPSTSGRYEQYF.

This chain links TRBV25-1 with TRBJ2-7, with 7 bases fitting TRBD2. The germline V gene encodes CDR1 MGHDK and CDR2 SYGVNS. This CDR3 contains 12 residues. Trimming cost V 1 base and J 6 bases; bases outside gene matches: 0. Written as DNA, the CDR3 is TGTGCCAGCAGTGAATGGGGGGGCGAGCAGTACTTC. It is translated as CASSEWGGEQYF.

V and J are TRBV29-1 and TRBJ2-1; D unclear. The CDR3 runs to 13 residues. The ends were cut back, 7 bases at V and 0 bases at J, with 10 bases in the middle. Germline V gene sequence: CDR1 SQVTM, CDR2 ANQGSEA. The DNA of the CDR3 is TGCAGCGCCCAACCCAGCTCCTACAATGAGCAGTTCTTC. It encodes CSAQPSSYNEQFF.